The 10 T cell receptor beta chains listed next were all sequenced from one sample in a study of shared clonotypes between healthy human individuals. Sequenced by immunoSEQ multiplex PCR; TCRdb stores in-frame clones only, minus some. The table lists about 1 million clones, 60% to 80% of them singletons, with 1.5% in the top ten. The specimen sequenced was memory CD4+ T cells sorted from blood. The subset was: CD45RA-negative fraction. The receptors were gathered from a man between 18 and 29 years old in good health.

This clone has a handful of counts. V gene TRBV2 combines with J gene TRBJ2-5; TRBD1 might be the D (6 bases). The DNA end is more similar to TRBJ2-7, so the J call may be wrong. The CDR3 totals 13 residues. Germline V gene lookup returns CDR1 SNHLY and CDR2 FYNNEI. CDR3: CASSGGQGNEQYF. The CDR3 DNA reads TGTGCCAGCAGTGGTGGCCAGGGGAACGAGCAGTACTTC.

This chain links TRBV11-3 with TRBJ2-1, with TRBD2 identical over 9 bases. J lost 5 bases, V lost 0 bases, and 5 bases had no gene match. CDR3 length: 16 amino acids. Germline CDR1 SGHNT, CDR2 YENEEA. CDR3 sequence (DNA): TGTGCCAGCAGCTTAGAGGGGACTAGCCTACACAATGAGCAGTTCTTC. Amino acids: CASSLEGTSLHNEQFF.

In its sample, this clone was seen once. V usage is TRBV11-2 and J usage is TRBJ2-1; 9 positions match TRBD2. The germline V gene has CDR1 SGHAT and CDR2 FQNNGV. CDR3 length equals 15 residues. With V trimmed by 5 bases and J by 3 bases, 5 bases remained unmatched. CDR3 sequence (DNA): TGTGCCAGCAGCCGAGAGCGGGGGGACTACAATGAGCAGTTCTTC. Its translation is CASSRERGDYNEQFF. The full variable domain, with the rest looked up from reference TRBV11-2 and TRBJ2-1, is EAGVAQSPRYKIIEKRQSVAFWCNPISGHATLYWYQQILGQGPKLLIQFQNNGVVDDSQLPKDRFSAERLKGVDSTLKIQPAKLEDSAVYLCASSRERGDYNEQFFGPGTRLTVL.

This clone has a handful of counts. V gene TRBV6-1 combines with J gene TRBJ1-2; no definite D call. Trimming took 1 base from V and 8 from J, leaving 11 bases between them. Germline V lookup: CDR1 MNHNS, CDR2 SASEGT. The CDR3 spans 13 residues. CDR3 sequence: CASSEEVVGGYTF. DNA of the CDR3: TGTGCCAGCAGTGAAGAGGTAGTGGGAGGCTACACCTTC.

The rearrangement joins TRBV30 to TRBJ1-3; no clear D. Germline CDR1 is GTSNPN and CDR2 is SVGIG (reference sequence). This CDR3 contains 14 residues. V gave up 0 bases and J gave up 8 bases, with 14 bases separating them. The CDR3 here is CAWSVRGFSDTIYF. The CDR3 DNA reads TGTGCCTGGAGTGTACGGGGATTTTCTGACACCATATATTTT.

This rearrangement joins TRBV19 to TRBJ2-4; no firm D call. Germline V gives CDR1 LNHDA, CDR2 SQIVND (reference sequence). Trimming removed 6 bases at V and 0 bases at J, with 6 bases between. The CDR3 is 13 amino acids. The CDR3 loop reads CASSTGAKNIQYF. The CDR3 nucleotides are TGTGCCAGTAGCACGGGAGCCAAAAACATTCAGTACTTC.

The V call is TRBV4-2, the J call TRBJ2-2; 10 nucleotides align to TRBD1. CDR1 LGHNA and CDR2 YNFKEQ come from the germline V gene. This CDR3 contains 18 residues. Trimming at V came to 0 bases and at J to 5 bases, leaving 9 bases not matched to a gene. CDR3 region: CASSQEHGQGGATGELFF. The CDR3 DNA is TGTGCCAGCAGCCAAGAACACGGACAGGGGGGTGCTACCGGGGAGCTGTTTTTT.

This clone is a singleton in its sample. The chain couples TRBV30 to TRBJ1-5; weak D call: TRBD1 (6 bases). The germline gives CDR1 GTSNPN, CDR2 SVGIG (reference sequence). The CDR3 is 14 residues long. Deletions cut 3 bases from V and 2 bases from J, with 11 bases between. As DNA, the CDR3 is TGTGCCTGGAGAGGGGCAGGGGGCAATCAGCCCCAGCATTTT. This codes for CAWRGAGGNQPQHF.

In this sample, this clone turned up a few times. The chain carries TRBV10-2 and TRBJ1-6; D possibly corresponds to TRBD1 (6 bases). The CDR3 totals 17 residues. Germline CDR1 and CDR2: WSHSY and SAAADI. V dropped 4 bases and J dropped 1 base, with 14 bases sitting between them. The CDR3: CASSAATGGSYNSPLHF. The CDR3 nucleotides are TGCGCCAGCAGTGCCGCGACAGGAGGGTCCTATAATTCACCCCTCCACTTT.

This clone was detected only a few times. The chain joins TRBV15 to TRBJ1-6; 8 bases map to TRBD1. The CDR3 sequence is 15 residues long. V shed 0 bases, J shed 7 bases, and the junction held 2 bases outside the gene matches. CDR1 and CDR2 (germline): LNHNV, YYDKDF (reference sequence). The CDR3 protein is CATSRDAGGNSPLHF. The CDR3 DNA sequence: TGTGCCACCAGCAGAGATGCAGGGGGCAATTCACCCCTCCACTTT. Full variable domain (rest looked up from reference TRBV15 and TRBJ1-6): DAMVIQNPRYQVTQFGKPVTLSCSQTLNHNVMYWYQQKSSQAPKLLFHYYDKDFNNEADTPDNFQSRRPNTSFCFLDIRSPGLGDTAMYLCATSRDAGGNSPLHFGNGTRLTVT.